The 23 T cell receptor beta chains in this list originate from one sample, sequenced in a study of OX40 agonist ivuxolimab in advanced cancers. The table came from immunoSEQ multiplex PCR; TCRdb's copy has only in-frame clones and leaves some out. This sample has over 85,000 clones, with about nine tenths found just once. Specimen: CD4+ or CD8+ T cells sorted from blood, collected in a trial of the OX40 agonist ivuxolimab. These receptors all come from an adult with an advanced solid tumor such as melanoma, head and neck, liver or kidney cancer.

CDR3 loop: CASSLSWRLASTDTQYF. Here the CDR3 DNA reads TGTGCCAGCAGCTTAAGTTGGAGGCTAGCTAGCACAGATACGCAGTATTTT. This rearrangement joins TRBV5-6 to TRBJ2-3, with a possible D match to TRBD2 (5 bases). The V gene lost 2 bases and the J gene lost 0 bases, with 16 bases spanning the gap. This CDR3 has 17 residues. Germline CDR1 is SGHDT and CDR2 is YYEEEE.

V gene TRBV2 combines with J gene TRBJ1-5; D call uncertain. V lost 6 bases to trimming and J lost 0 bases, with 9 bases between them. The germline gives CDR1 SNHLY, CDR2 FYNNEI. The CDR3 consists of 14 residues. DNA of the CDR3: TGTGCCAGCAGCACCGAATATAGCAATCAGCCCCAGCATTTT. Its translation is CASSTEYSNQPQHF.

The CDR3 loop is CATSRSEVFYNEQFF. In DNA, the CDR3 is TGTGCCACCAGCAGGTCGGAGGTTTTCTACAATGAGCAGTTCTTC. The gene calls are TRBV15 and TRBJ2-1, with a possible D match to TRBD2 (5 bases). Germline assignment: CDR1 LNHNV and CDR2 YYDKDF (reference sequence). V dropped 3 bases and J dropped 3 bases, with 12 bases sitting between them. CDR3 length equals 15 residues.

The J gene is TRBJ1-2, the V gene TRBV5-6; 7 bases agree with TRBD1. This CDR3 comprises 15 residues. The V gene end was trimmed by 3 bases and the J gene end by 5 bases; junction bases not matched to a gene: 10. Germline loops: CDR1 SGHDT, CDR2 YYEEEE. Here the CDR3 reads CASSSTGNSLYGYTF. CDR3 DNA: TGTGCCAGCAGCTCGACAGGGAATAGTTTATATGGCTACACCTTC.

The V and J genes are TRBV7-3 and TRBJ2-2; no firm D call. CDR1 SGHTA and CDR2 FQGTGA come from the germline V gene. There are 17 residues in the CDR3. Trimming shortened V by 0 bases and J by 1 base, and 12 bases separated the two germline ends. The CDR3 protein is CASSLTLDSGNTGELFF. The CDR3 DNA follows: TGTGCCAGCAGCTTAACGTTGGATAGTGGGAACACCGGGGAGCTGTTTTTT. Drawing the rest from reference TRBV7-3 and TRBJ2-2, the complete variable domain is GAGVSQTPSNKVTEKGKYVELRCDPISGHTALYWYRQSLGQGPEFLIYFQGTGAADDSGLPNDRFFAVRPEGSVSTLKIQRTERGDSAVYLCASSLTLDSGNTGELFFGEGSRLTVL.

This clone was counted a few times. For the CDR3, the DNA is TGTGCCAGCAGCTGGGGACAGGTGGCCACCGGGGAGCTGTTTTTT. Translation gives CASSWGQVATGELFF. This chain uses TRBV7-3 with TRBJ2-2; TRBD1 aligns across 8 bases. In germline, CDR1 is SGHTA, CDR2 FQGTGA. The CDR3 spans 15 residues. Germline trimming cut 4 bases from V and 4 bases from J; bases unmatched to any gene: 5.

The chain carries TRBV6-1 and TRBJ1-5; the D gene is possibly TRBD1 (5 bases). V was clipped by 3 bases and J by 6 bases, with 18 bases between them. The CDR3 consists of 16 residues. CDR1 is MNHNS, CDR2 SASEGT, per germline. Here the CDR3 DNA reads TGTGCCAGCAGTGATAGAGTTGGCGGGGGTTTTCAGCCCCAGCATTTT. Its protein product is CASSDRVGGGFQPQHF.

This clone was seen once. CDR3 protein: CASSPGGNTEAFF. CDR3 nucleotide sequence: TGTGCCAGCTCACCGGGGGGGAACACTGAAGCTTTCTTT. J is TRBJ1-1 and V is TRBV18, with D perhaps TRBD1 (5 bases). The CDR3 has 13 amino acids. The V gene's germline CDR1 is KGHSH and CDR2 LQKENI. V was shortened by 3 bases and J by 1 base, with 6 bases between the two germline ends.

This sequence joins TRBV7-9 and TRBJ2-3; a weak D match, TRBD2 (6 bases). Germline CDR1 reads SEHNR; CDR2 reads FQNEAQ (reference sequence). V dropped 5 bases and J dropped 6 bases, with 18 bases sitting between them. The CDR3 is 15 residues long. This CDR3 is CASSPGSAGRDTQYF. CDR3 nucleotide sequence: TGTGCCAGCAGCCCAGGCTCGGCGGGGCGGGATACGCAGTATTTT. The complete variable domain, with remaining parts taken from reference TRBV7-9 and TRBJ2-3, reads DTGVSQNPRHKITKRGQNVTFRCDPISEHNRLYWYRQTLGQGPEFLTYFQNEAQLEKSRLLSDRFSAERPKGSFSTLEIQRTEQGDSAMYLCASSPGSAGRDTQYFGPGTRLTVL.

The chain links TRBV27 to TRBJ2-2, with D uncertain. Trimming shortened V by 4 bases and J by 3 bases, and 3 bases separated the two germline ends. Germline V CDR1 and CDR2: MNHEY, SMNVEV (reference sequence). The CDR3 covers 12 residues. The CDR3 sequence: CASSYYTGELFF. CDR3 nucleotides: TGTGCCAGCAGTTACTACACCGGGGAGCTGTTTTTT.

The CDR3: CASSVGSGADYEQYF. The CDR3 DNA follows: TGTGCCAGCAGCGTCGGGTCGGGAGCAGACTACGAGCAGTACTTC. The chain links TRBV9 to TRBJ2-7, with D possibly matching TRBD2 (6 bases). The V gene's germline CDR1 is SGDLS and CDR2 YYNGEE. V was shortened by 2 bases and J by 3 bases, with 15 bases between the two germline ends. This CDR3 is built from 15 residues.

The chain links TRBV5-1 to TRBJ2-2; 7 nucleotides agree with TRBD1. The CDR3 consists of 15 residues. After removal of 2 bases from V and 4 bases from J, the junction contained 5 bases not matched to a gene. Germline CDR1 is SGHRS and CDR2 is YFSETQ. This chain's CDR3 is CASSFGGQSTGELFF. The DNA for the CDR3 is TGCGCCAGCAGCTTTGGGGGACAGAGCACCGGGGAGCTGTTTTTT.

This sequence joins TRBV11-2 and TRBJ2-1; D perhaps matches TRBD2 (6 bases). There are 17 residues in the CDR3. The V gene's germline CDR1 is SGHAT and CDR2 FQNNGV. Trimming took 6 bases from V and 6 from J, leaving 24 bases between them. The CDR3 region has the DNA TGTGCCAGCAGATCGAGGCGTGCCGGGAGCACGTTCAATGAGCAGTTCTTC. Its protein is CASRSRRAGSTFNEQFF.

The V gene is TRBV5-1, the J gene TRBJ2-3; no reliable D call. CDR1 and CDR2 (germline): SGHRS, YFSETQ. The CDR3 has 13 residues. V lost 0 bases to trimming and J lost 5 bases, with 7 bases between them. CDR3 protein: CASSLASGDTQYF. DNA for the CDR3: TGCGCCAGCAGCTTGGCCTCTGGAGATACGCAGTATTTT.

V and J are TRBV25-1 and TRBJ1-1; no clear D. Germline CDR1 is MGHDK and CDR2 is SYGVNS. V gave up 8 bases and J gave up 1 base, with 14 bases separating them. This CDR3 is built from 14 residues. CDR3 sequence: CASGRKEANTEAFF. CDR3 nucleotide sequence: TGTGCCAGCGGGAGAAAGGAGGCGAACACTGAAGCTTTCTTT.

The genes are TRBV30 and TRBJ2-4, with TRBD2 matching over 9 bases. V lost 0 bases to trimming and J lost 8 bases; unmatched junction nucleotides: 5. Per the germline V gene, CDR1 is GTSNPN and CDR2 is SVGIG (reference sequence). This CDR3 contains 14 residues. CDR3 in DNA: TGTGCCTGGAGTGTAAGAGCGGGAGGAGACATTCAGTACTTC. This translates into CAWSVRAGGDIQYF. Complete variable domain (other parts from reference TRBV30 and TRBJ2-4): SQTIHQWPATLVQPVGSPLSLECTVEGTSNPNLYWYRQAAGRGLQLLFYSVGIGQISSEVPQNLSASRPQDRQFILSSKKLLLSDSGFYLCAWSVRAGGDIQYFGAGTRLSVL.

The rearrangement uses TRBV2 and TRBJ2-7, with D maybe TRBD2 (7 bases). CDR3 length: 15 amino acids. V dropped 6 bases and J dropped 4 bases, with 19 bases sitting between them. Per germline, CDR1 SNHLY and CDR2 FYNNEI. The DNA for the CDR3 is TGTGCCAGCAGGGGGGGGCCTAGCGGCGCTTACGAGCAGTACTTC. Translation gives CASRGGPSGAYEQYF.

The chain employs TRBV7-9 and TRBJ2-7; D is possibly TRBD1 (5 bases). This CDR3 is 15 amino acids long. Germline V CDR1 and CDR2: SEHNR, FQNEAQ (reference sequence). Trimming took 3 bases from V and 7 from J, leaving 19 bases between them. CDR3 DNA: TGTGCCAGCAGCTTGGTAACAGGCCAGGTGAGGGAGCAGTACTTC. Protein product: CASSLVTGQVREQYF.

This clone occurred a few times. J is TRBJ1-5 and V is TRBV19, with TRBD1 matching 8 bases. The CDR3 is made up of 14 amino acids. The V gene's germline CDR1 is LNHDA and CDR2 SQIVND (reference sequence). V was pared by 6 bases and J by 7 bases, with 8 bases of the junction left unmatched. The chain's CDR3 is CASRTDRVEQPQHF. The DNA for the CDR3 is TGTGCCAGTAGGACGGACAGGGTGGAACAGCCCCAGCATTTT.

The chain couples TRBV6-1 to TRBJ2-7; tentatively, D is TRBD1 (7 bases). V lost 1 base and J lost 2, with 12 bases in between. Germline CDR1 MNHNS, CDR2 SASEGT. This CDR3 comprises 15 residues. CDR3 nucleotide sequence: TGTGCCAGCAGTGAAGTGGCGGGACAGACCTACGAGCAGTACTTC. Protein product: CASSEVAGQTYEQYF.

The CDR3 DNA reads TGCGCCAGCAGCCTGGCGGGATTTACGTTGGGTGAGCAGTACTTC. It codes for CASSLAGFTLGEQYF. V gene TRBV5-1 combines with J gene TRBJ2-7; possibly TRBD2 for D (6 bases). The V gene's germline CDR1 is SGHRS and CDR2 YFSETQ. CDR3 length: 15 residues. Deletions cut 4 bases from V and 7 bases from J, with 21 bases between.

This chain links TRBV4-2 with TRBJ1-1, with D possibly matching TRBD1 (5 bases). This CDR3 is 16 amino acids long. V was clipped by 0 bases and J by 2 bases, with 13 bases between them. Germline V gene data show CDR1 as LGHNA and CDR2 as YNFKEQ. The CDR3 DNA sequence: TGTGCCAGCAGCCAAGATGGGCACAGGACTAACACTGAAGCTTTCTTT. This translates into CASSQDGHRTNTEAFF.

V and J are TRBV30 and TRBJ2-3; TRBD2 agrees at 13 bases. Germline-derived CDR1 and CDR2 are GTSNPN and SVGIG (reference sequence). V dropped 3 bases and J dropped 4; count of bases not matched to a gene: 7. This CDR3 has 16 amino acids. The CDR3 DNA sequence: TGTGCCTGGAGACGAGGACTAGCGGGAGAAGCAGATACGCAGTATTTT. Translation: CAWRRGLAGEADTQYF.